Each of the 8 T cell receptor beta chains below was sequenced from the same sample in a study of blood T cell repertoires in COVID-19. TCRdb's table, derived via immunoSEQ multiplex PCR, lists solely in-frame clones and lacks some. Of about 200,000 clones in the sample, around 86% are singletons; the top ten hold under 7.5%. The sequenced material came from peripheral blood. These receptors all stem from a man aged 60 to 75 who had recovered from COVID-19.

This chain links TRBV13 with TRBJ2-7; 9 bases are shared with TRBD1. J lost 3 bases, V lost 3 bases, and 9 bases had no gene match. The CDR3 contains 16 residues. Germline V CDR1 and CDR2: PRHDT, FYEKMQ (reference sequence). The CDR3 region is CASSLHPGQGYYEQYF. The CDR3 DNA is TGTGCCAGCAGCTTGCACCCGGGACAGGGATACTACGAGCAGTACTTC.

This clone was seen only once. This chain uses TRBV2 with TRBJ2-5, with 11 bases that match TRBD2. The CDR3 loop spans 16 amino acids. From germline, CDR1 is SNHLY and CDR2 FYNNEI. Trimming cost V 5 bases and J 4 bases; bases outside gene matches: 9. DNA of the CDR3: TGTGCCAGCAGTTTAGCGGGGGGGCGAAGCGGAGAGACCCAGTACTTC. Its protein is CASSLAGGRSGETQYF.

J is TRBJ1-1 and V is TRBV5-1, with TRBD1 matching 9 bases. The V gene's germline CDR1 is SGHRS and CDR2 YFSETQ. The CDR3 has 16 residues. Losses at the gene ends were 4 bases for V and 1 base for J; bases not matched to a gene: 8. The CDR3 coding sequence is TGCGCCAGCAGCATACAGGGGGCCGGTGGGAACACTGAAGCTTTCTTT. It codes for CASSIQGAGGNTEAFF.

CDR3 protein: CASSVGTSGFPSSEQYF. The CDR3 bases are TGTGCCAGCAGCGTAGGTACTAGCGGATTCCCATCGAGCGAGCAGTACTTC. The V and J genes are TRBV9 and TRBJ2-7; the match to TRBD2 covers 8 bases. Germline lookup yields CDR1 SGDLS and CDR2 YYNGEE. V shed 0 bases and J 6 bases; nucleotides not matched to a gene: 14. The CDR3 runs 17 residues.

V and J are TRBV29-1 and TRBJ2-7; 9 positions match TRBD2. The CDR3 loop spans 14 amino acids. The germline gives CDR1 SQVTM, CDR2 ANQGSEA. With 6 bases clipped from V and 5 bases from J, the junction kept 11 bases outside the gene matches. CDR3 in DNA: TGCAGCGTGAAGCGGCTAGCGGGAATTAACGAGCAGTACTTC. This gives the protein CSVKRLAGINEQYF.

Written as DNA, the CDR3 is TGTGCCAGCAGCTCTATGGGACAGGGGAACAATCAGCCCCAGCATTTT. The encoded protein is CASSSMGQGNNQPQHF. The rearrangement uses TRBV16 and TRBJ1-5; 10 positions match TRBD1. The CDR3 spans 16 residues. Germline V gene data show CDR1 as KGHSY and CDR2 as FQNENV. The junction had 7 bases not matched to a gene; V was cut back by 5 bases and J by 3 bases.

J is TRBJ2-1 and V is TRBV11-2; D call uncertain. Trimming pared 5 bases from V and 0 bases from J, leaving 11 bases between. This CDR3 spans 15 amino acids. Germline V gene lookup returns CDR1 SGHAT and CDR2 FQNNGV. CDR3 sequence: CASSRGQSSYNEQFF. The CDR3 DNA sequence: TGTGCCAGCAGCAGAGGCCAGAGCTCCTACAATGAGCAGTTCTTC.

This clone has only one observation. The chain combines TRBV18 with TRBJ1-1; 7 nucleotides line up with TRBD1. The CDR3 contains 15 residues. Trimming took 4 bases from V and 0 from J; bases not matched to a gene: 5. In germline, CDR1 is KGHSH, CDR2 LQKENI. DNA of the CDR3: TGTGCCAGCTCACAGGGACAGCTTATGAACACTGAAGCTTTCTTT. Protein product: CASSQGQLMNTEAFF.